This is a list of T cell receptor beta chains from one sample in a study of PD-1 blockade in classical Hodgkin lymphoma. Measured with immunoSEQ multiplex PCR; TCRdb has only the in-frame clones, and not every one. Counted here are 110,000 or so clones, 80% to 90% occurring once; the ten biggest clones make up approximately 20%. Sequenced material: peripheral blood mononuclear cells (PBMCs), taken before the second cycle of nivolumab. Receptors originate from a human donor with classical Hodgkin lymphoma. CDR3s include the opening cysteine and the closing phenylalanine or tryptophan. A D gene is named only where the DNA matches it firmly. Clone size, where shown, is once, few, many, or a class for clones that have expanded.

D gene	V gene	J gene	clone size	CDR3 length	CDR3 protein	CDR3 DNA
NA	TRBV7-2	TRBJ2-3	NA	13	CASSLVSLDTQYF	TGTGCCAGCAGCTTAGTTTCTCTTGATACGCAGTATTTT
NA	TRBV27	TRBJ2-7	NA	16	CASSSPTGSSSYEQYF	TGTGCCAGCAGTTCGCCCACGGGTTCAAGCTCCTACGAGCAGTACTTC
TRBD2	TRBV5-1	TRBJ2-5	NA	16	CASSLLAGGVIETQYF	TGCGCCAGCAGCCTCCTAGCGGGAGGAGTTATAGAGACCCAGTACTTC
NA	TRBV28	TRBJ1-1	NA	12	CASSLLGGEAFF	TGTGCCAGCAGTTTATTGGGTGGAGAAGCTTTCTTT
NA	TRBV29-1	TRBJ2-7	NA	12	CSVGLASYEQYF	TGCAGCGTTGGGCTAGCTAGCTACGAGCAGTACTTC
NA	TRBV2	TRBJ2-6	once	16	CASTEGARVGANVLTF	TGTGCCAGCACCGAAGGGGCCAGGGTTGGGGCCAACGTCCTGACTTTC
NA	TRBV2	TRBJ2-4	NA	14	CASSDSGTKNIQYF	TGTGCCAGCAGTGATTCGGGGACCAAAAACATTCAGTACTTC
NA	TRBV7-6	TRBJ1-2	NA	13	CASTPGQGLGYTF	TGTGCCAGCACACCAGGTCAGGGACTCGGCTACACCTTC
NA	TRBV18	TRBJ1-2	NA	15	CASSPRGGGYYGYTF	TGTGCCAGCTCACCCCGGGGCGGGGGCTACTATGGCTACACCTTC
NA	TRBV18	TRBJ2-7	NA	15	CASSTSRGEGGEQYF	TGTGCCAGCTCAACCTCGCGCGGGGAAGGTGGCGAGCAGTACTTC
TRBD2	TRBV28	TRBJ2-1	NA	18	CASSSPGSSGTSYNEQFF	TGTGCCAGCAGTTCCCCCGGATCTAGCGGGACATCCTACAATGAGCAGTTCTTC
NA	TRBV10-3	TRBJ2-7	NA	15	CAISEFLRHTYEQYF	TGTGCCATCTCCGAATTTTTGCGCCACACCTACGAGCAGTACTTC
TRBD1	TRBV25-1	TRBJ2-7	NA	13	CASWGQPKYEQYF	TGTGCCAGCTGGGGACAGCCCAAGTACGAGCAGTACTTC
NA	TRBV20-1	TRBJ1-1	NA	11	CSARKWPEAFF	TGCAGTGCTAGAAAGTGGCCCGAAGCTTTCTTT
NA	TRBV15	TRBJ2-1	NA	15	CATSGPTSSYNEQFF	TGTGCCACCAGCGGCCCCACTAGCTCCTACAATGAGCAGTTCTTC
NA	TRBV4-2	TRBJ1-2	NA	14	CASSLWTENYGYTF	TGTGCCAGCAGCCTCTGGACAGAGAACTATGGCTACACCTTC
NA	TRBV6-5	TRBJ2-7	NA	14	CASTGSGVSGEQYF	TGTGCCAGCACCGGCTCAGGAGTTTCGGGCGAGCAGTACTTC
TRBD2	TRBV28	TRBJ2-1	NA	14	CASKPGLAGNEQFF	TGTGCCAGCAAACCGGGACTAGCGGGAAATGAGCAGTTCTTC
TRBD1	TRBV2	TRBJ1-3	NA	14	CASSYRGPGNTIYF	TGTGCCAGCAGTTACAGGGGGCCGGGAAACACCATATATTTT
NA	TRBV7-9	TRBJ1-4	NA	16	CASSTRFGAGDEKLFF	TGTGCCAGCAGTACTCGGTTCGGAGCAGGGGACGAAAAACTGTTTTTT
TRBD1	TRBV7-6	TRBJ1-1	NA	15	CASSRGTVYNTEAFF	TGTGCCAGCAGCAGAGGGACAGTCTATAACACTGAAGCTTTCTTT
NA	TRBV7-9	TRBJ2-1	NA	17	CASSLAFAEGKYNEQFF	TGTGCCAGCAGCTTAGCTTTTGCGGAGGGCAAATACAATGAGCAGTTCTTC
NA	TRBV18	TRBJ1-2	NA	14	CASSPSVGTYGYTF	TGTGCCAGCTCACCTTCGGTGGGAACCTATGGCTACACCTTC
NA	TRBV4-1	TRBJ2-4	NA	15	CASSLGALAKNIQYF	TGCGCCAGCAGCCTCGGAGCTCTAGCCAAAAACATTCAGTACTTC
TRBD1	TRBV4-1	TRBJ2-7	NA	15	CASSQPDRGRNEQYF	TGCGCCAGCAGCCAGCCGGACAGGGGGCGTAACGAGCAGTACTTC
NA	TRBV6-5	TRBJ1-4	few	14	CASSPTATNEKLFF	TGTGCCAGCAGCCCGACAGCAACTAATGAAAAACTGTTTTTT
NA	TRBV28	TRBJ1-3	NA	16	CASIPSGALSGNTIYF	TGTGCCAGCATCCCAAGTGGTGCTCTTTCTGGAAACACCATATATTTT
TRBD1	TRBV27	TRBJ2-2	once	15	CASSQTGPFTGELFF	TGTGCCAGCAGTCAGACAGGGCCATTCACCGGGGAGCTGTTTTTT
NA	TRBV27	TRBJ2-3	once	11	CASSHTDTQYF	TGTGCCAGCAGTCACACAGATACGCAGTATTTT
TRBD1	TRBV7-2	TRBJ2-7	NA	15	CASSLGGRGRREQYF	TGTGCCAGCAGCTTAGGGGGCAGGGGGCGCCGAGAGCAGTACTTC
NA	TRBV6-6	TRBJ1-1	NA	16	CASSYSIGTRATEAFF	TGTGCCAGCAGTTACTCGATCGGGACCCGGGCCACTGAAGCTTTCTTT
NA	TRBV5-1	TRBJ1-1	NA	13	CASSFAQNTEAFF	TGCGCCAGCAGCTTTGCGCAGAACACTGAAGCTTTCTTT
TRBD2	TRBV10-2	TRBJ2-4	NA	16	CASTGRAAISKNIQYF	TGCGCCAGCACCGGGAGGGCCGCTATTTCCAAAAACATTCAGTACTTC
NA	TRBV27	TRBJ1-1	NA	14	CASRSGTLNTEAFF	TGTGCCAGCAGATCCGGGACGTTGAACACTGAAGCTTTCTTT
TRBD1	TRBV29-1	TRBJ1-2	NA	15	CSVEIGQGRADGYTF	TGCAGCGTTGAAATCGGACAGGGTCGGGCGGACGGCTACACCTTC
TRBD1	TRBV7-9	TRBJ2-7	NA	15	CASSPGTGGSYEQYF	TGTGCCAGCAGTCCCGGGACAGGGGGTTCCTACGAGCAGTACTTC